The entry below describes one TCR beta chain. The antigen is undetermined. TCRdb reanalysed the 5' RACE reads using MiXCR and keeps one entry per CDR3 protein. Of about 490,000 distinct CDR3 sequences listed, roughly 15% are singletons. The ends were cut back, 6 bases at V and 5 bases at J, with 13 bases in the middle. In germline, CDR1 is MNHNY, CDR2 SVGAGI (reference sequence). The CDR3 is made up of 13 amino acids. The data originate from a study of identical twins. Overall study findings and caveats: A lower insertion count was a feature of abundant cord blood beta clonotypes, with no such feature in memory repertoires.

These records were also assigned to another study, of yellow fever vaccine responses in identical twins.

The sequenced material came from CD4+ T cells sorted from blood. The clonotype was recovered from a woman between 18 and 30 years old in good health. The chain combines TRBV6-6 with TRBJ1-1; D perhaps matches TRBD1 (6 bases). The CDR3 sequence is CASRPERGTEAFF. The CDR3 bases are TGTGCCAGCAGGCCCGAGAGGGGGACTGAAGCTTTCTTT.